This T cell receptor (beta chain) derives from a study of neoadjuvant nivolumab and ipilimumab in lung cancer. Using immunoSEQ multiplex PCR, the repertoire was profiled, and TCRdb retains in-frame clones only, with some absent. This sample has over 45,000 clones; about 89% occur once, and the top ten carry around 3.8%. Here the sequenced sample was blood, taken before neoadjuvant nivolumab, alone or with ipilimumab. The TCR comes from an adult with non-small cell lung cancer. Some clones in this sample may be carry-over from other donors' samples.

CDR3 region: CASSSLGGPPDTQYF. DNA of the CDR3: TGTGCCAGCAGTTCCCTGGGAGGGCCCCCAGATACGCAGTATTTT. The chain links TRBV9 to TRBJ2-3, with 7 positions matching TRBD2. The trim removed 5 bases at V and 4 bases at J, leaving 10 bases unmatched. Germline V gene sequence: CDR1 SGDLS, CDR2 YYNGEE. This CDR3 is 15 amino acids long. Combining the CDR3 with reference TRBV9 and TRBJ2-3 gives the whole variable domain DSGVTQTPKHLITATGQRVTLRCSPRSGDLSVYWYQQSLDQGLQFLIQYYNGEERAKGNILERFSAQQFPDLHSELNLSSLELGDSALYFCASSSLGGPPDTQYFGPGTRLTVL.